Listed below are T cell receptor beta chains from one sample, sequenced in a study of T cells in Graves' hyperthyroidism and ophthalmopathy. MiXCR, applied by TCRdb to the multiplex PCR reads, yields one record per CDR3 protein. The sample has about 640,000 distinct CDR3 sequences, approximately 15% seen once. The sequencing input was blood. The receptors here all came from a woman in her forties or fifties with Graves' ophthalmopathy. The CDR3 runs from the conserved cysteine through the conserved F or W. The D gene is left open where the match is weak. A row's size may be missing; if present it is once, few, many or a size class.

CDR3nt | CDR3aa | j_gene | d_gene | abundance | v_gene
TGTGCCAGCAGTGAAGGCGGGGGCTCGTACGGAAACACCATATATTTT | CASSEGGGSYGNTIYF | TRBJ1-3 | - | - | TRBV6-1
TGTGCCAGCAGTGAGACTTTATTCCAAGAGACCCAGTACTTC | CASSETLFQETQYF | TRBJ2-5 | - | few | TRBV2
TGTGCCAGTAGTATAGGCACAGCGCGGAGAACCGGGGAGCTGTTTTTT | CASSIGTARRTGELFF | TRBJ2-2 | - | many | TRBV19
TGTGCCAGCAGCTTTGGCGGGACCTACACCGGGGAGCTGTTTTTT | CASSFGGTYTGELFF | TRBJ2-2 | - | many | TRBV7-8
TGTGCCAGCAGTTCGAGGGGCGAGCAGTACTTC | CASSSRGEQYF | TRBJ2-7 | - | many | TRBV28
TGCGCCAGCAGCTTGGGCACATCGGGGGCGCCCTACGAGCAGTACTTC | CASSLGTSGAPYEQYF | TRBJ2-7 | - | many | TRBV5-1
TGTGCCAGCAGCTCCCTAGCGGGAGACGTCTGGGTAGAAAACATTCAGTACTTC | CASSSLAGDVWVENIQYF | TRBJ2-4 | TRBD2 | few | TRBV5-5
TGTGCCACTAATGAGGTCCCAGGTTTGAGCTCCTACGAGCAGTACTTC | CATNEVPGLSSYEQYF | TRBJ2-7 | - | many | TRBV6-1
TGTGCCTGGAAGAGCACCGGGGAGCTGTTTTTT | CAWKSTGELFF | TRBJ2-2 | - | many | TRBV30
TGTGCCAGCAGTCCCCTGACTAAAACCAACTACGAGCAGTACTTC | CASSPLTKTNYEQYF | TRBJ2-7 | - | many | TRBV28
TGCAGTGCTAGAGATAATGGCGGGCGCAATGAGCAGTTCTTC | CSARDNGGRNEQFF | TRBJ2-1 | - | few | TRBV20-1
TGCGCCAGCAGCTTCACACAGGGGAGAGAGGGCTACACCTTC | CASSFTQGREGYTF | TRBJ1-2 | TRBD1 | few | TRBV5-1
TGTGCCAGCAGCTTAGAGCCAAGCGGGAGGGCCTTCCACGAGCAGTACTTC | CASSLEPSGRAFHEQYF | TRBJ2-7 | TRBD2 | many | TRBV7-6
TGTGCCAGCAGCCATAGCGGGAGTGAGGGGACCCAGTACTTC | CASSHSGSEGTQYF | TRBJ2-5 | TRBD2 | - | TRBV7-2
TGCGCCAGCAGCCCTAGACAGGGGACAAACATTCAGTACTTC | CASSPRQGTNIQYF | TRBJ2-4 | TRBD1 | many | TRBV5-1
TGTGCCATCAGATCCGGGACAGGGGTTTACGAGCAGTACTTC | CAIRSGTGVYEQYF | TRBJ2-7 | TRBD1 | many | TRBV10-3
TGTGCCAGTATGCCAGCGGGAGGGCTGGACAATGAGCAGTTCTTC | CASMPAGGLDNEQFF | TRBJ2-1 | TRBD2 | - | TRBV19
TGTGCCAGTAGAGATCGTTGGAGTAATAGGGAAAAACTGTTTTTT | CASRDRWSNREKLFF | TRBJ1-4 | - | - | TRBV19
TGCGCCAGCAGCTTGGTGGTTTGGAGGGGGCGCATGAACACTGAAGCTTTCTTT | CASSLVVWRGRMNTEAFF | TRBJ1-1 | TRBD1 | many | TRBV5-1
TGTGCCAGCAGTTACGATGGGGGAAGGCAGTTCTTC | CASSYDGGRQFF | TRBJ2-1 | - | - | TRBV6-5
TGTGCCAGCAGACAATCACAGTTTATCCTAGCGGGAGTAGCCAAAAACATTCAGTACTTC | CASRQSQFILAGVAKNIQYF | TRBJ2-4 | TRBD2 | many | TRBV3-1
TGTGCCAGCAGCTTAGTAACTAGGCAGTTCTTC | CASSLVTRQFF | TRBJ2-1 | - | many | TRBV11-2
TGCGCCAGCATCCCTCAGGGGGCGAGTGAGCAGTTCTTC | CASIPQGASEQFF | TRBJ2-1 | TRBD1 | many | TRBV5-1
TGTGCCAGCAGCTTACAGGGGGCCTCGTTAGAGACCCAGTACTTC | CASSLQGASLETQYF | TRBJ2-5 | TRBD1 | few | TRBV5-6
TGTGCCAGTAGTACAAGACTAGTTGCTTACGAGCAGTACTTC | CASSTRLVAYEQYF | TRBJ2-7 | - | - | TRBV19
TGTGCCAGCAGCCTTTCCGGGACAGTTTCTTCCCTCCACTTT | CASSLSGTVSSLHF | TRBJ1-6 | TRBD1 | - | TRBV14
TGTGCCAGTGCTAGCGGGAGATACGAGCAGTACTTC | CASASGRYEQYF | TRBJ2-7 | TRBD2 | - | TRBV7-9
TGTGCCAGCAGCGTAGGGTTGGACATTAGCACAGATACGCAGTATTTT | CASSVGLDISTDTQYF | TRBJ2-3 | - | - | TRBV9
TGCGCCAGCGGTCGAGGGACTGGAGAGACCCAGTACTTC | CASGRGTGETQYF | TRBJ2-5 | - | - | TRBV5-1
TGTGCCAGCAGCGCCCCACCGGTGACCGCCTACAATGAGCAGTTCTTC | CASSAPPVTAYNEQFF | TRBJ2-1 | - | many | TRBV14
TGTGCCAGCAGCTTATCAGGACTAGCGAGGGGGAAGTACTTC | CASSLSGLARGKYF | TRBJ2-5 | TRBD2 | many | TRBV7-2
TGTGCCAGCAGTCAGTTAGATAGCAATCAGCCCCAGCATTTT | CASSQLDSNQPQHF | TRBJ1-5 | - | - | TRBV6-1
TGTGCCTGGAGTGTACTCGGTGAAGCTTTCTTT | CAWSVLGEAFF | TRBJ1-1 | - | many | TRBV30
TGTGCCAGCAGTTTAGGCCCGAGCTCCTACAATGAGCAGTACTTC | CASSLGPSSYNEQYF | TRBJ2-7 | - | - | TRBV12-3/TRBV12-4
TGTGCCAGCAGCATGACTCCGAGCTCCTACAATGAGCAGTTCTTC | CASSMTPSSYNEQFF | TRBJ2-1 | - | - | TRBV7-9
TGTGCCAGCGCCAGGGACGTTACTGGAAACACCATATATTTT | CASARDVTGNTIYF | TRBJ1-3 | - | many | TRBV3-1
TGTGCCAGCAGTTACCCATCGGACGGACTAGCCGAAGAGACCCAGTACTTC | CASSYPSDGLAEETQYF | TRBJ2-5 | TRBD2 | few | TRBV6-2/TRBV6-3
TGTGCCAGCAGGTACAGGGGGCAAGGTTCACCCCTCCACTTT | CASRYRGQGSPLHF | TRBJ1-6 | TRBD1 | - | TRBV7-2
TGTGCCAGCATCGGAGGTCGGAACACCGGGGAGCTGTTTTTT | CASIGGRNTGELFF | TRBJ2-2 | - | many | TRBV2
TGTGCCAGCAGTTTATATGCCCCCACGGGACAGGGACGACTTAGCTCCTACAATGAGCAGTTCTTC | CASSLYAPTGQGRLSSYNEQFF | TRBJ2-1 | TRBD1 | many | TRBV27